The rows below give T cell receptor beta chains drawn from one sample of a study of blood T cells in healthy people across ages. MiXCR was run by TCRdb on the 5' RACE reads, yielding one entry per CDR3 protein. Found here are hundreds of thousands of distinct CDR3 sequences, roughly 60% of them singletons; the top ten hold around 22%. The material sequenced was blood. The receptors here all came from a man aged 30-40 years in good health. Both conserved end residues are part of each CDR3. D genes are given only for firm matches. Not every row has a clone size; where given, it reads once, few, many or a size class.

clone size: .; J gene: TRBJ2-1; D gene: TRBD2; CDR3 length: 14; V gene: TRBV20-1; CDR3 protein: CSAFVLAGPYEQFF; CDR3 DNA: TGCAGTGCTTTCGTACTAGCGGGACCTTATGAGCAGTTCTTC
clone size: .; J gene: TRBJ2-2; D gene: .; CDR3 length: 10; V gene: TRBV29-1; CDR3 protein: CSVEAGELFF; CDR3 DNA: TGCAGCGTTGAGGCCGGGGAGCTGTTTTTT
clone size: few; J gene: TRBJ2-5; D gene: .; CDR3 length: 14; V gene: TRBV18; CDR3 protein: CASSPLNHQETQYF; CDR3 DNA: TGTGCCAGCTCACCACTTAATCACCAAGAGACCCAGTACTTC
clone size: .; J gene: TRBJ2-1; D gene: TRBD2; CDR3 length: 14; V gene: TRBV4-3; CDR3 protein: CASSQISGNNEQFF; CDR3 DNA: TGCGCCAGCAGCCAGATTAGCGGGAACAATGAGCAGTTCTTC
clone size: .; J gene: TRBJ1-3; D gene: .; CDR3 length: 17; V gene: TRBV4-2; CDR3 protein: CASSRGTRVDSGNTIYF; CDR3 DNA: TGTGCCAGCAGCCGAGGCACGAGGGTCGACTCTGGAAACACCATATATTTT
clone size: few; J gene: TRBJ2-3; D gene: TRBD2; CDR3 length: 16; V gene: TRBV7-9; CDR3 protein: CASSRGTSGRTDTQYF; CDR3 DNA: TGTGCCAGCAGCAGGGGGACTAGCGGGAGGACGGACACGCAGTATTTT
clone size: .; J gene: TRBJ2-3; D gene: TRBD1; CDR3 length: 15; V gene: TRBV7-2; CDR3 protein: CASSLRGQGADTQYF; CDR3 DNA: TGTGCCAGCAGCTTGCGAGGACAGGGAGCAGATACGCAGTATTTT
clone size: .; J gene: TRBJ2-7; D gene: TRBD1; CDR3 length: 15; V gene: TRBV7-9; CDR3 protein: CASSLGTGKFYEQYF; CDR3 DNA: TGTGCCAGCAGCCTGGGGACAGGGAAGTTTTACGAGCAGTACTTC
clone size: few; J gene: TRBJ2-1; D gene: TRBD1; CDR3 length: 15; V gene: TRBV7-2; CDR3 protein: CASSLDGTGSSEQFF; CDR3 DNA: TGTGCCAGCAGCTTAGATGGGACAGGGTCCAGTGAGCAGTTCTTC
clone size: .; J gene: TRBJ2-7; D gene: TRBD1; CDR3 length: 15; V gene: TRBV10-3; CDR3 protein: CAISDSYDRGHEQYF; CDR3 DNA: TGTGCCATCAGTGATTCTTATGACAGGGGACATGAGCAGTACTTC
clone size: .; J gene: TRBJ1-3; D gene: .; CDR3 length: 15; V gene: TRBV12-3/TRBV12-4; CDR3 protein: CASSFHGSSGNTIYF; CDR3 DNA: TGTGCCAGCAGTTTCCACGGCAGCTCTGGAAACACCATATATTTT
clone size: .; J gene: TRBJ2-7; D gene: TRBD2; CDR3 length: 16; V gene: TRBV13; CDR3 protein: CASSLARPGLAVEQYF; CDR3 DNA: TGTGCCAGCAGCTTAGCCCGGCCGGGACTAGCAGTCGAGCAGTACTTC
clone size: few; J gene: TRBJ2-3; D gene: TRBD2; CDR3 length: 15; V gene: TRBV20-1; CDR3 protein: CSARGPLARTDTQYF; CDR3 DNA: TGCAGTGCTAGAGGCCCACTAGCGCGCACAGATACGCAGTATTTT